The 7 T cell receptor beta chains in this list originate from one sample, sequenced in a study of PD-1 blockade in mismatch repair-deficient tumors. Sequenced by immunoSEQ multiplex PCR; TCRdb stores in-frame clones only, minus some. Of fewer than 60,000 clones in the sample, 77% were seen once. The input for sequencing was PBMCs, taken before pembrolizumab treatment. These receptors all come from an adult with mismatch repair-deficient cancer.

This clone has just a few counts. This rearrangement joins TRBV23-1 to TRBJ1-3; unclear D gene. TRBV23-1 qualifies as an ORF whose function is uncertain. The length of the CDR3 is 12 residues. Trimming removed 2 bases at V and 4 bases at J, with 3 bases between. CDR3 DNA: TGCGCCAGCAGTCAACGAGGAAACACCATATATTTT. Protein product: CASSQRGNTIYF.

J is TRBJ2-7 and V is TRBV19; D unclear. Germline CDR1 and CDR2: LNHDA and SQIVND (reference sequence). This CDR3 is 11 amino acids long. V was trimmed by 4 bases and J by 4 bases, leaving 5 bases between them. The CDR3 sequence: CASSSGYEQYF. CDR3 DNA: TGTGCCAGTAGTAGTGGATACGAGCAGTACTTC. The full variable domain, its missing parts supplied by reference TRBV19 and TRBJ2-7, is DGGITQSPKYLFRKEGQNVTLSCEQNLNHDAMYWYRQDPGQGLRLIYYSQIVNDFQKGDIAEGYSVSREKKESFPLTVTSAQKNPTAFYLCASSSGYEQYFGPGTRLTVT.

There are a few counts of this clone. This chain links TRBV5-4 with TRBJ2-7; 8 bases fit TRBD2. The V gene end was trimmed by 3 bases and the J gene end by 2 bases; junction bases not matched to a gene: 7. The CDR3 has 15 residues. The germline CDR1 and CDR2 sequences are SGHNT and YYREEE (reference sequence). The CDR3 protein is CASSSPGGAAYEQYF. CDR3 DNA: TGTGCCAGCAGCTCCCCGGGGGGGGCCGCCTACGAGCAGTACTTC.

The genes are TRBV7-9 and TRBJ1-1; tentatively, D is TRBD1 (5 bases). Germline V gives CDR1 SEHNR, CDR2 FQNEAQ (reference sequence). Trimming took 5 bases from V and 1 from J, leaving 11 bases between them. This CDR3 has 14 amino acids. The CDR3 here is CASSIGQENTEAFF. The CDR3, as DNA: TGTGCCAGCAGCATCGGACAAGAGAACACTGAAGCTTTCTTT.

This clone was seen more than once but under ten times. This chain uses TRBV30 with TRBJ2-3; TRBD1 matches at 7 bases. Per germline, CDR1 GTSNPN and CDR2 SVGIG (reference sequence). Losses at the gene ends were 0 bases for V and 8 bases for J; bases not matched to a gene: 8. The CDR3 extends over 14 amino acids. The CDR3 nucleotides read TGTGCCTGGAGTGTACTAGGGGACAGAGGTACGCAGTATTTT. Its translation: CAWSVLGDRGTQYF.

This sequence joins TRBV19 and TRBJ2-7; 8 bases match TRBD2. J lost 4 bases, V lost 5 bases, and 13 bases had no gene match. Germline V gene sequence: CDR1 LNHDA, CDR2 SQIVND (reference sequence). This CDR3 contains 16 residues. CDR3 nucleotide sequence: TGTGCCAGTAGTGACCCGAGGAGCGGGAGTGGTTACGAGCAGTACTTC. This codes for CASSDPRSGSGYEQYF.

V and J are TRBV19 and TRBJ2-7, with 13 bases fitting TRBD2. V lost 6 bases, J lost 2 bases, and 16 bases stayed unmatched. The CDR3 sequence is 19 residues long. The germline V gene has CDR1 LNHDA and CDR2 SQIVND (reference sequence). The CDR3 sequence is CASREGGRTSGSGTYEQYF. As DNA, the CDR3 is TGTGCCAGTAGAGAAGGGGGCAGGACTAGCGGGAGTGGGACCTACGAGCAGTACTTC.